Sequencing of this TCR beta chain was carried out in a study of blood T cell repertoires in COVID-19. Looking at the study overall: Acute-phase and convalescent COVID-19 samples originated in the United States, Italy and Spain. PBMCs, B-cell-depleted T cells, or T cells provided the cDNA or gDNA that made up the material.

Germline V CDR1 and CDR2: LNHDA, SQIVND (reference sequence). V was shortened by 1 base and J by 5 bases, with 14 bases between the two germline ends. This CDR3 spans 16 amino acids. In the original workflow: Amplification of reference gene primers was used by the study to estimate nucleated cell counts. Sequencing was performed with immunoSEQ multiplex PCR; in TCRdb, only in-frame clones are kept and a portion is missing. V and J calls and clone size are given by that table; D and trimming were obtained from the DNA. The table shows 140,000 to 150,000 clones, with roughly 82% occurring only once. This rearrangement joins TRBV19 to TRBJ1-4; D not resolved. Source material: peripheral blood. This TCR derives from a human donor with acute or convalescent COVID-19. The donor label of this sample is uncertain. The CDR3 loop is CASSIAGGSRNEKLFF. In DNA form, the CDR3 reads TGTGCCAGTAGTATAGCTGGAGGGTCGCGAAATGAAAAACTGTTTTTT.